A selection of T cell receptor beta chains follows, all from one sample in a study of T cells in Graves' hyperthyroidism and ophthalmopathy. TCRdb reprocessed the multiplex PCR reads via MiXCR and lists one record per CDR3 protein. In the table there are approximately 400,000 distinct CDR3 sequences, roughly an eighth of which are singletons. Sequencing used blood. These receptors all come from a man aged 45-60 years with Graves' ophthalmopathy. The CDR3 runs from the conserved cysteine through the conserved F or W. Fields, in order: J gene, D gene, V gene, clone size, CDR3 DNA, CDR3 protein. The D gene is left open where the match is weak. Rows give clone size only sometimes, using once, few, many, or a class for an expanded clone.

TRBJ2-7 TRBD2 TRBV18 many TGTGCCAGCTCGTCCGGGACTAGCGGGATTTACGAGCAGTACTTC CASSSGTSGIYEQYF
TRBJ1-1 NA TRBV7-9 many TGTGCCAGCAGTCGTGACAGCGCGAACACTGAAGCTTTCTTT CASSRDSANTEAFF
TRBJ1-3 NA TRBV6-6 few TGTGCCAGCAGTTACTCGCGGGACTCAGGAAACACCATATATTTT CASSYSRDSGNTIYF
TRBJ2-1 NA TRBV6-1 many TGTGCCAGCAGTGAGTACAGGGTTTTGGACAATGAGCAGTTCTTC CASSEYRVLDNEQFF
TRBJ2-7 TRBD1 TRBV6-1 many TGTGCCACCCTACAGGGGACCCTATCCTACGAGCAGTACTTC CATLQGTLSYEQYF
TRBJ1-1 NA TRBV6-5 many TGTGCCAGCAGTTACTCGCGACAGGACACTGAAGCTTTCTTT CASSYSRQDTEAFF
TRBJ2-5 NA TRBV12-3/TRBV12-4 many TGTGCCAGCAGTTTGTCCTATCAAGAGACCCAGTACTTC CASSLSYQETQYF
TRBJ2-7 TRBD1 TRBV11-2 many TGTGCCAGCAGGTCCGGGACAGGGTCCTACGAGCAGTACTTC CASRSGTGSYEQYF
TRBJ2-5 TRBD1 TRBV5-1 few TGCGCCAGCAGCCCCGCGGGACAGGCGAGCCAAGAGACCCAGTACTTC CASSPAGQASQETQYF
TRBJ2-7 NA TRBV19 many TGTGCCAGTAGTATAGGAGGGGGTCCCTACGAGCAGTACTTC CASSIGGGPYEQYF
TRBJ2-7 TRBD2 TRBV5-1 many TGCGCCAGCAGCGACGCTCCTAGCGGGATAGTATTCTACGAGCAGTACTTC CASSDAPSGIVFYEQYF
TRBJ2-2 NA TRBV3-1 many TGTGCCAGCAGGTGGACAGCGAACACCGGGGAGCTGTTTTTT CASRWTANTGELFF
TRBJ2-1 TRBD1 TRBV20-1 many TGCAGTGCTAGATTCCTACCCCCCACCGGGACAGGGGAAGACAATGAGCAGTTCTTC CSARFLPPTGTGEDNEQFF
TRBJ2-3 TRBD1 TRBV6-1 few TGTGCCAGCGTGAGCAACAGGGGTAGCACAGATACGCAGTATTTT CASVSNRGSTDTQYF
TRBJ1-1 NA TRBV7-2 many TGTGCCAGCAGCTTATTGAGGGATACTGAAGCTTTCTTT CASSLLRDTEAFF
TRBJ2-1 TRBD2 TRBV29-1 few TGCAGCGTTGAGAAGCGGGAGGGCCAGTGGGGTGAGCAGTTCTTC CSVEKREGQWGEQFF
TRBJ2-4 NA TRBV30 many TGTGCCTGGAGCCCTAGAGGGTCATGGAACATTCAGTACTTC CAWSPRGSWNIQYF
TRBJ2-3 TRBD2 TRBV6-1 many TGTGCCAGCAGTATTGGGGCGGGAGCGGGAGCAGATACGCAGTATTTT CASSIGAGAGADTQYF
TRBJ2-1 NA TRBV30 many TGTGCCTGGAGTCGGGGGAGCTCCTACAATGAGCAGTTCTTC CAWSRGSSYNEQFF
TRBJ2-7 NA TRBV20-1 many TGCAGTGCCCCACAGAGCTCCTACGAGCAGTACTTC CSAPQSSYEQYF
TRBJ2-3 TRBD2 TRBV6-1 many TGTGCCAGCAAACCGGGAGGCGTGACAGATACGCAGTATTTT CASKPGGVTDTQYF
TRBJ1-2 TRBD1 TRBV5-1 many TGCGCCAGCAGCGCGGACAGGGCGGGCTATGGCTACACCTTC CASSADRAGYGYTF
TRBJ2-3 NA TRBV7-9 few TGTGCCAGCGGTCAGACAGATACGCAGTATTTT CASGQTDTQYF
TRBJ2-4 NA TRBV5-1 many TGCGCCAGCAGCAATCACTCGGCCAAAAACATTCAGTACTTC CASSNHSAKNIQYF
TRBJ1-6 NA TRBV5-1 many TGCGCCAGCAGCTTGTTTTCCGAGGCAAATTCACCCCTCCACTTT CASSLFSEANSPLHF
TRBJ2-5 NA TRBV6-2/TRBV6-3 many TGTGCCAGCCGGCTCGGGGCGGCGGCGACCCAGTACTTC CASRLGAAATQYF
TRBJ1-5 TRBD1 TRBV24-1 NA TGTGCCACCAGTGATTCCAGGACAGGGCGTAGCAATCAGCCCCAGCATTTT CATSDSRTGRSNQPQHF
TRBJ1-1 TRBD1 TRBV3-1 many TGTGCCAGCAGCCAAGGAGGGACAGGCGTGAACACTGAAGCTTTCTTT CASSQGGTGVNTEAFF